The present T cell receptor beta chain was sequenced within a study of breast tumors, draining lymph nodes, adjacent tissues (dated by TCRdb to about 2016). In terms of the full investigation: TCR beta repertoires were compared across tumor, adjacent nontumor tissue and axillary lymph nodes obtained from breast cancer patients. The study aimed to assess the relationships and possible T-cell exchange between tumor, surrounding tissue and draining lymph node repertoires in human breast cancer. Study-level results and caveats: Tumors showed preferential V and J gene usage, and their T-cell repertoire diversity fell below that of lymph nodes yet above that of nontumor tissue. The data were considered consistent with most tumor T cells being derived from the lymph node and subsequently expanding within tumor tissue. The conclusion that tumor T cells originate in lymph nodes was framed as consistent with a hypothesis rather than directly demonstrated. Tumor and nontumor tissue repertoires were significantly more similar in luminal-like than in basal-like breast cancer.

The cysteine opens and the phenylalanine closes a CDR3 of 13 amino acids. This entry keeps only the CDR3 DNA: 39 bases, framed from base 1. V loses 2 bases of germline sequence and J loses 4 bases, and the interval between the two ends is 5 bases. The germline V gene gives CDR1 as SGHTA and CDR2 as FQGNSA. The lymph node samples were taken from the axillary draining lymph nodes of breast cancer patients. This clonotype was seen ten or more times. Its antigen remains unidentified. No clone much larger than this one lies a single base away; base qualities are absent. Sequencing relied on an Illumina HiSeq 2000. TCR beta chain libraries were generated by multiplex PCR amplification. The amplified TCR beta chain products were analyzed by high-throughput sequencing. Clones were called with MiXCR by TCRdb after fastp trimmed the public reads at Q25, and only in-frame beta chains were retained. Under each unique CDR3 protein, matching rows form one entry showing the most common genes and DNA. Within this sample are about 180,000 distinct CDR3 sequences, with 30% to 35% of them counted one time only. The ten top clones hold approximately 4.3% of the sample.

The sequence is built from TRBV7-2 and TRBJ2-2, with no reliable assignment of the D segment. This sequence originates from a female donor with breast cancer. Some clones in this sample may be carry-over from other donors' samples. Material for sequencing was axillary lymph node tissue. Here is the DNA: TGTGCCAGCAGCTTAAAAGTCACCGGGGAGCTGTTTTTT. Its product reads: CASSLKVTGELFF.